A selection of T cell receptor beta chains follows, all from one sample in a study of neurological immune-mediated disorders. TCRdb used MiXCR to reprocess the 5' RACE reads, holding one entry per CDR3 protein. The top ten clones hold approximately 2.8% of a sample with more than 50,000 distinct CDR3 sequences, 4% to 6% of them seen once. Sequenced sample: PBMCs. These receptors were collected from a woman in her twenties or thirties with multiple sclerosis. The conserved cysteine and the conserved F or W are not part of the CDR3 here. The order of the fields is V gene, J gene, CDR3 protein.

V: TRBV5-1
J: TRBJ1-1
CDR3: ASSQGDLNTEAF

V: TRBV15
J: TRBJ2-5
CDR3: ATSRTITQETQY

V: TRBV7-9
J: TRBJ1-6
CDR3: ASRGLDNSPLN

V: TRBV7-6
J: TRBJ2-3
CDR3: ASSLEALSTDTQY

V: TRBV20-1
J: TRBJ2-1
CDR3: SAGPSGGPREQF

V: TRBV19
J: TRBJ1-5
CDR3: ASSPRDLFNQPQH

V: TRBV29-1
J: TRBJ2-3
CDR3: SVEGTLTDTQY

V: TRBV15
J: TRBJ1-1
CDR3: ATARDRVSSGTEAF

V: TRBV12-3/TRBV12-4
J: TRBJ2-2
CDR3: ASSLGRGLSTGELF

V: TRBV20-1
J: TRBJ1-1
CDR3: SARDSLIPNTEAF

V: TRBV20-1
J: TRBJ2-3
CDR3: SARGGGVTDTQY

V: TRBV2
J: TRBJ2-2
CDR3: ATRPGLTGELF

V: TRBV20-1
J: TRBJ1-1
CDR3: SATRRASAAEAF

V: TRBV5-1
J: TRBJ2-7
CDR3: ASSIGYEQY

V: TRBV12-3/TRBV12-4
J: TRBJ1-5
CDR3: ASSLAQGQPQN

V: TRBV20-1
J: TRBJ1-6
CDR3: SARDGYRGSNSPLH

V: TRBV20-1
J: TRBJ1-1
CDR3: SASPQLREAF

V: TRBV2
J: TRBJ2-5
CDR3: ASSTGTGDETQY

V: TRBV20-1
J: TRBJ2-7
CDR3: SAVGSSLVAEQY

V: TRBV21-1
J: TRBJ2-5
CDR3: ASSKGRANQGQGKETQY